A selection of T cell receptor beta chains follows, all from one sample in a study of beta chain features in type 1 diabetes. TCRdb's table, derived via immunoSEQ multiplex PCR, lists solely in-frame clones and lacks some. The sample has 620,000 or so clones; around 15% are singletons. The sample comprised naive CD4+ T cells from blood. The receptor source for this set is a man between 18 and 35 years old in good health. Each CDR3 is given with its conserved first and last residue. Fields, in order: V gene, J gene, clone size, D gene, CDR3 protein, CDR3 DNA. D genes are given only for firm matches. Size tells how often a clone was seen (once, few, many) or the class of an expanded clone, and some rows leave it out.

TRBV29-1,TRBJ2-7,few,TRBD1,CSVGQAYEQYF,TGCAGCGTAGGACAGGCCTACGAGCAGTACTTC
TRBV10-3,TRBJ2-7,few,.,CAISEGGASSSYEQYF,TGTGCCATCAGTGAAGGAGGTGCTTCCAGCTCCTACGAGCAGTACTTC
TRBV30,TRBJ2-5,few,.,CAWSVLETQYF,TGTGCCTGGAGTGTCCTAGAGACCCAGTACTTC
TRBV19,TRBJ1-1,few,.,CASSIRQLRMNTEAFF,TGTGCCAGTAGTATTAGGCAGTTACGAATGAACACTGAAGCTTTCTTT
TRBV7-2,TRBJ1-6,few,TRBD1,CASSLMDRVGSPLHF,TGTGCCAGCAGCTTAATGGACAGGGTCGGATCACCCCTCCACTTT
TRBV5-4,TRBJ2-3,.,TRBD2,CASSLVQRGGRADTQYF,TGTGCCAGCAGCTTGGTTCAGCGGGGGGGCAGGGCAGATACGCAGTATTTT
TRBV7-6,TRBJ2-7,.,.,CASSLHSRDRLSYEQYF,TGTGCCAGCAGCTTACATTCGAGAGACAGGTTGTCCTACGAGCAGTACTTC
TRBV7-2,TRBJ1-2,few,.,CASSPPAVVGLYGYTF,TGTGCCAGCAGCCCCCCTGCAGTGGTTGGCCTCTATGGCTACACCTTC
TRBV7-6,TRBJ2-3,.,.,CASSARRVSTDTQYF,TGTGCCAGCAGCGCCCGTAGGGTTAGCACAGATACGCAGTATTTT
TRBV18,TRBJ1-5,.,.,CASSPPGISNQPQHF,TGTGCCAGCTCACCGCCCGGGATCAGCAATCAGCCCCAGCATTTT
TRBV6-5,TRBJ2-7,.,.,CASSRDSYEQYF,TGTGCCAGCAGTAGGGACTCCTACGAGCAGTACTTC
TRBV4-3,TRBJ2-5,few,.,CASSQGRTLPTQYF,TGCGCCAGCAGCCAAGGAAGGACGCTACCGACCCAGTACTTC
TRBV29-1,TRBJ2-1,few,.,CSVRNGGRWYGEQFF,TGCAGCGTCCGGAACGGGGGGCGTTGGTACGGTGAGCAGTTCTTC
TRBV9,TRBJ2-1,few,.,CASSKDGSSYNEQFF,TGTGCCAGCAGCAAGGACGGGAGCTCCTACAATGAGCAGTTCTTC
TRBV6-5,TRBJ2-7,.,.,CASSSLDRYEQYF,TGTGCCAGCAGTTCTCTGGACCGTTACGAGCAGTACTTC
TRBV25-1,TRBJ1-2,.,.,CASSENGPYGYTF,TGTGCCAGCAGTGAAAACGGCCCCTATGGCTACACCTTC
TRBV29-1,TRBJ2-6,few,.,CSVTLGANVLTF,TGCAGCGTTACCCTTGGGGCCAACGTCCTGACTTTC
TRBV10-2,TRBJ1-5,few,TRBD1,CASSAKDRSNQPQHF,TGCGCCAGCAGTGCTAAGGACAGGAGCAATCAGCCCCAGCATTTT
TRBV7-2,TRBJ2-1,few,.,CASSPSRNEQFF,TGTGCCAGCAGCCCCAGCCGCAATGAGCAGTTCTTC
TRBV7-9,TRBJ1-1,few,.,CASTRELQEAFF,TGTGCCAGCACCCGGGAACTACAAGAAGCTTTCTTT
TRBV7-2,TRBJ2-7,.,.,CASSLVPGSSYEQYF,TGTGCCAGCAGCTTAGTCCCAGGGAGCTCCTACGAGCAGTACTTC
TRBV9,TRBJ2-7,few,.,CASSGTSAYEQYF,TGTGCCAGCAGCGGAACCTCAGCCTACGAGCAGTACTTC
TRBV12-2,TRBJ1-1,.,.,CASRSMDRGHTEAFF,TGTGCAAGTCGCTCCATGGACAGGGGCCACACTGAAGCTTTCTTT
TRBV5-6,TRBJ1-5,few,.,CASSRGHQIEPQHF,TGTGCCAGCAGCCGTGGACATCAAATAGAGCCCCAGCATTTT
TRBV6-6,TRBJ2-7,.,TRBD2,CASTSGTSGYEQYF,TGTGCCAGCACCTCCGGGACTAGCGGCTACGAGCAGTACTTC
TRBV4-3,TRBJ2-1,few,TRBD2,CASSLHSGRGTNEQFF,TGCGCCAGCAGCCTCCATAGCGGGAGGGGTACCAATGAGCAGTTCTTC
TRBV25-1,TRBJ2-7,.,.,CASSLQGGQYEQYF,TGTGCCAGCAGTCTACAGGGTGGGCAATACGAGCAGTACTTC
TRBV4-1,TRBJ2-7,.,TRBD2,CASSQPFGLADSYEQYF,TGCGCCAGCAGCCAACCCTTCGGACTAGCGGACTCCTACGAGCAGTACTTC
TRBV7-3,TRBJ2-5,once,TRBD2,CASSPLGASGLQETQYF,TGTGCCAGCAGTCCGCTTGGGGCTAGCGGATTACAAGAGACCCAGTACTTC
TRBV27,TRBJ2-7,.,.,CASSRPPLYEQYF,TGTGCCAGCAGTCGCCCACCACTCTACGAGCAGTACTTC
TRBV30,TRBJ1-2,few,.,CAWSVWPTRLYGYTF,TGTGCCTGGAGTGTATGGCCTACTCGGCTCTATGGCTACACCTTC
TRBV7-9,TRBJ2-7,.,TRBD2,CASSSGGTKYSYEQYF,TGTGCCAGCAGCTCAGGAGGGACTAAATACTCCTACGAGCAGTACTTC
TRBV7-7,TRBJ2-5,.,TRBD1,CASRSPDRGLLWGETQYF,TGTGCCAGCAGATCCCCGGACAGGGGGTTGCTTTGGGGAGAGACCCAGTACTTC
TRBV28,TRBJ2-1,.,TRBD2,CASSLGLAGNNEQFF,TGTGCCAGCAGTTTAGGACTAGCGGGGAACAATGAGCAGTTCTTC
TRBV5-1,TRBJ2-7,.,.,CASSVQGREQYF,TGCGCCAGCAGCGTCCAGGGCAGGGAGCAGTACTTC
TRBV5-6,TRBJ2-6,few,.,CASSFIGARRIGANVLTF,TGTGCCAGCAGCTTTATCGGGGCCAGAAGAATTGGGGCCAACGTCCTGACTTTC
TRBV19,TRBJ2-6,.,TRBD1,CASSPQPRTGRISSGANVLTF,TGTGCCAGTAGTCCGCAACCTCGGACAGGGAGAATCTCCTCTGGGGCCAACGTCCTGACTTTC
TRBV5-6,TRBJ2-7,few,TRBD2,CASSSVGRTYEQYF,TGTGCCAGCAGCTCGGTCGGGAGGACCTACGAGCAGTACTTC
TRBV5-1,TRBJ2-5,few,.,CASSLVGTNQETQYF,TGCGCCAGCAGCTTGGTAGGAACGAACCAAGAGACCCAGTACTTC
TRBV4-3,TRBJ2-7,.,.,CASSQEWRPGVYEQYF,TGCGCCAGCAGCCAAGAGTGGAGACCCGGGGTCTACGAGCAGTACTTC
TRBV4-2,TRBJ2-6,.,.,CASSYFKGASGANVLTF,TGTGCCAGCAGCTACTTTAAAGGGGCTTCTGGGGCCAACGTCCTGACTTTC
TRBV28,TRBJ1-2,.,.,CASSPRTYGYTF,TGTGCCAGCAGCCCTCGGACTTATGGCTACACCTTC
TRBV7-2,TRBJ1-2,few,.,CASSLGRDYGYTF,TGTGCCAGCAGCTTGGGTAGGGACTATGGCTACACCTTC
TRBV30,TRBJ1-2,.,.,CAWRHPQDGYTF,TGTGCCTGGCGCCACCCGCAGGATGGCTACACCTTC
TRBV28,TRBJ2-7,few,.,CVALSGSSYEQYF,TGTGTCGCTCTTAGCGGAAGCTCCTACGAGCAGTACTTC
TRBV4-3,TRBJ1-5,few,.,CASSQAGNQPQHF,TGCGCCAGCAGCCAAGCAGGAAATCAGCCCCAGCATTTT
TRBV6-5,TRBJ1-5,few,.,CASSWGGNQPQHF,TGTGCCAGCAGCTGGGGGGGCAATCAGCCCCAGCATTTT
TRBV9,TRBJ1-4,.,.,CASSLEATNEKLFF,TGTGCCAGCAGCCTAGAAGCAACTAATGAAAAACTGTTTTTT
TRBV5-1,TRBJ2-2,few,.,CASSVSRTVGELFF,TGCGCCAGCAGCGTTAGTCGGACAGTTGGGGAGCTGTTTTTT
TRBV7-2,TRBJ2-1,few,.,CASSLASAGFNEQFF,TGTGCCAGCAGCTTAGCGTCGGCGGGATTCAATGAGCAGTTCTTC
TRBV5-1,TRBJ2-7,.,TRBD1,CASSPGQGSYEQYF,TGCGCCAGCAGCCCGGGACAGGGCTCCTACGAGCAGTACTTC
TRBV7-3,TRBJ1-4,few,.,CASSRATNEKLFF,TGTGCCAGCAGCCGTGCAACTAATGAAAAACTGTTTTTT
TRBV5-1,TRBJ2-2,once,.,CASTGGGSNTGELFF,TGCGCCAGTACTGGTGGAGGGTCGAACACCGGGGAGCTGTTTTTT
TRBV19,TRBJ2-6,few,.,CASSSGTISGANVLTF,TGTGCCAGTAGTTCCGGGACCATCTCGGGGGCCAACGTCCTGACTTTC